This note documents a single T cell receptor beta chain sequence. Antigen specificity is unknown. The data were obtained in a study of T cell responses to AZD1222 COVID-19 vaccine. Whole-study findings and limits: At baseline, just five to seven AZD1222 recipients tested seropositive. Close to half of all spike-specific TCRs reportedly target regions of the variants that are unmutated. In all cases, repertoires were sampled only after the peak T cell response.

Clones were sequenced by immunoSEQ multiplex PCR, and TCRdb holds only the in-frame ones, with some missing. This table holds 140,000 to 150,000 clones, about 91% found once. The CDR3 has 15 amino acids. V trimming: 5 bases; J trimming: 3 bases; junction bases outside the gene matches: 6. Germline V gene sequence: CDR1 SGHTA, CDR2 FQGNSA. This chain links TRBV7-2 with TRBJ1-5, with 8 bases lining up with TRBD1. The origin of this receptor is an adult in good health. The specimen was peripheral blood, collected on day 0 of AZD1222 vaccination. The CDR3 DNA follows: TGTGCCAGCAGCATAACAGGGGGGAACAATCAGCCCCAGCATTTT. This gives the protein CASSITGGNNQPQHF.